The 2 T cell receptor beta chains below were found in one sample sequenced in a study of Graves' ophthalmopathy and Graves' hyperthyroidism. Amplification from RNA transcripts yielded the TCR beta CDR3 regions. RT-PCR in the first round used HTBI primers; a second-round multiplex PCR followed. One entry per CDR3 protein results from TCRdb running MiXCR on the multiplex PCR reads. The sample comprises hundreds of thousands of distinct CDR3 sequences, approximately 22% of which are singletons, and about 6.6% rests with the top ten. Sequencing was carried out using peripheral blood. The receptors come from a woman between 18 and 29 years old with stable Graves' hyperthyroidism. Some clones in this sample may be carry-over from other donors' samples.

This clonotype was seen more than once but under ten times. The CDR3 sequence: CATSRGWVYNQPQHF. DNA of the CDR3: TGTGCCACCAGCAGAGGGTGGGTTTACAATCAGCCCCAGCATTTT. The chain recombines TRBV15 with TRBJ1-5; D is unresolved. The V end was cut by 1 base, the J end by 3 bases, with 10 bases between. The length of the CDR3 is 15 residues. Germline-derived CDR1 and CDR2 are LNHNV and YYDKDF (reference sequence). Filled out from reference TRBV15 and TRBJ1-5, the complete variable domain reads DAMVIQNPRYQVTQFGKPVTLSCSQTLNHNVMYWYQQKSSQAPKLLFHYYDKDFNNEADTPDNFQSRRPNTSFCFLDIRSPGLGDTAMYLCATSRGWVYNQPQHFGDGTRLSIL.

A word on this clonotype: This sequence may be a read error, since a much larger clone differs from it by one base. This chain joins TRBV29-1 and TRBJ2-5; possible D gene TRBD1, 8 bases. CDR1 SQVTM and CDR2 ANQGSEA come from the germline V gene. This CDR3 comprises 12 residues. The CDR3 coding sequence is TGCAGCGTACAACAGGGGGGAGGGACCCTGTACTTC. Residues: CSVQQGGGTLYF.